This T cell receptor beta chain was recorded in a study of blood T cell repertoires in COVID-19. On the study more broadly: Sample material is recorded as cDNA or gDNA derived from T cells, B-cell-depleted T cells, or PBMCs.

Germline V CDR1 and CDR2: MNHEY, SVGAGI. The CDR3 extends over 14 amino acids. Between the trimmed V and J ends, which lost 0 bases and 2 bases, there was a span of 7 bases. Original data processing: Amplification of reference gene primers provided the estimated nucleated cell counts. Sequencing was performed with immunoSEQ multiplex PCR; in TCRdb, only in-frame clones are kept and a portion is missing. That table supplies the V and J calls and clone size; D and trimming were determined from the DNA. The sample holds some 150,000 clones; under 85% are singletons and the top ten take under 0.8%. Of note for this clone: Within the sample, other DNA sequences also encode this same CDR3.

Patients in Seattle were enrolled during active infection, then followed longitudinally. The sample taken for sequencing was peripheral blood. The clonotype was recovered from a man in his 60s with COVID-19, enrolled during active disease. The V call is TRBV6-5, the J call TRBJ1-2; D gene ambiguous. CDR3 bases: TGTGCCAGCAGTTACTCGGGAGGGAACTATGGCTACACCTTC. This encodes CASSYSGGNYGYTF.